This T cell receptor (beta chain) was documented in a study of blood T cell repertoires in COVID-19. Study background: Sites across the United States, Italy and Spain contributed samples from acute and convalescent COVID-19. Sources were T cells, B-cell-depleted T cells, or PBMCs; the material itself was cDNA or gDNA.

Per the original data handling: Estimation of nucleated cell counts relied on the amplification of reference gene primers. Assay: immunoSEQ multiplex PCR; the TCRdb copy retains only in-frame clones and omits some. V, J and clone size were drawn from that table, and D and trimming were deduced from the DNA. Of a few hundred thousand clones in the sample, around 80% were seen once. The CDR3 has 15 residues. Germline loops: CDR1 SGHNT, CDR2 YENEEA. The ends were cut back, 1 base at V and 3 bases at J, with 10 bases in the middle. In this sample, this clone turned up once. The sample comprised peripheral blood. This receptor was taken from a woman between 45 and 60 years old with acute or convalescent COVID-19. The V call is TRBV11-3, the J call TRBJ2-1; tentative D call: TRBD1 (6 bases). CDR3 loop: CASSLGRGIYNEQFF. Written as DNA, the CDR3 is TGTGCCAGCAGCTTAGGAAGGGGGATCTACAATGAGCAGTTCTTC. The full variable domain, completed using reference TRBV11-3 and TRBJ2-1, is EAGVVQSPRYKIIEKKQPVAFWCNPISGHNTLYWYLQNLGQGPELLIRYENEEAVDDSQLPKDRFSAERLKGVDSTLKIQPAELGDSAVYLCASSLGRGIYNEQFFGPGTRLTVL.